This T cell receptor (beta chain) was sequenced in a study of blood T cells in healthy people across ages. Study details: Through template switching, about one barcoded beta molecule was captured per two T cells, as measured in model experiments.

A second PCR of 7 to 11 cycles used a sample-barcoded 5' primer and a J-beta primer mix. In TCRdb, the 5' RACE reads were re-called with MiXCR into one record per CDR3 protein. Of about 1.6 million distinct CDR3 sequences in the sample, about 31% were seen once. The CDR3 consists of 11 residues. V lost 0 bases, J lost 15 bases, and 12 bases lay in between. The germline gives CDR1 DFQATT, CDR2 SNEGSKA (reference sequence). Sample: blood. The J gene is TRBJ2-1, the V gene TRBV20-1; D remains ambiguous. This TCR came from a young woman in good health. The CDR3 DNA reads as TGCAGTGCTAGAGATCGACTCCTCTTGTTCTTC. It translates to CSARDRLLLFF.